This T cell receptor beta chain came from a study of shared clonotypes between healthy human individuals. Study observations and caveats: Clonotype sharing across a few donors was observed for 4% to 6.5% of naive CD4 clonotypes.

Clones were read by immunoSEQ multiplex PCR, and TCRdb kept only the in-frame ones, dropping some. The sample has 100,000 to 120,000 clones; about 70% are singletons. The CDR3 runs to 14 residues. Per the germline V gene, CDR1 is WSHSY and CDR2 is SAAADI. V gave up 2 bases and J gave up 6 bases, with 13 bases separating them. Many counts were recorded for this clone. What it binds is unknown. The chain employs TRBV10-2 and TRBJ1-2; D unresolved. The sequenced sample consisted of memory CD8+ T cells sorted from blood. Sample subset: CD45RO+ cells pooled with CCR7-negative TemRA cells. This receptor was obtained from a woman aged 30 to 39 in good health. The CDR3, as DNA: TGCGCCAGCAGTGAGAATGGTTATGTGGATGGCTACACCTTC. Its translation is CASSENGYVDGYTF.